The 3 T cell receptor beta chains in this list originate from one sample, sequenced in a study of CD8 T cells in ankylosing spondylitis. Notes on the study in general: One TCR beta motif, made up of about 8 highly homologous variants, appeared characteristic of ankylosing spondylitis blood.

Their antigens remain unidentified. Each CDR3 protein is one row after TCRdb ran MiXCR on the 5' RACE reads. Of hundreds of thousands of distinct CDR3 sequences in the sample, about an eighth are singletons; the top ten hold 0.51%. Material: blood, either unsorted or a sorted T cell fraction (not recorded which). The receptors stem from a male donor with ankylosing spondylitis.

This clonotype was seen only a few times. The chain recombines TRBV4-2 with TRBJ2-1, with a possible D match to TRBD1 (5 bases). Trimming removed 1 base at V and 4 bases at J, with 14 bases between. This CDR3 spans 16 amino acids. Germline values: CDR1 LGHNA, CDR2 YNFKEQ. The DNA of the CDR3 is TGTGCCAGCAGCCAAGGACAGTCGGCTTTTTACAATGAGCAGTTCTTC. This codes for CASSQGQSAFYNEQFF.

The genes are TRBV4-1 and TRBJ2-3; D may be TRBD2 (6 bases). V lost 2 bases and J lost 0, with 12 bases in between. CDR1 and CDR2 (germline): MGHRA, YSYEKL. The CDR3 spans 16 residues. Written as DNA, the CDR3 is TGCGCCAGCAGCCAAAGCGGGCGACCCAGCACAGATACGCAGTATTTT. Residues: CASSQSGRPSTDTQYF.

This clonotype was observed a handful of times. The chain employs TRBV20-1 and TRBJ2-3; D is undetermined. The V and J ends lost 3 bases and 6 bases respectively, with 13 bases between them. The length of the CDR3 is 13 residues. Germline V CDR1 and CDR2: DFQATT, SNEGSKA (reference sequence). CDR3 sequence: CSASRFGLDTQYF. CDR3 nucleotides: TGCAGTGCTAGCAGATTCGGTTTGGATACGCAGTATTTT.